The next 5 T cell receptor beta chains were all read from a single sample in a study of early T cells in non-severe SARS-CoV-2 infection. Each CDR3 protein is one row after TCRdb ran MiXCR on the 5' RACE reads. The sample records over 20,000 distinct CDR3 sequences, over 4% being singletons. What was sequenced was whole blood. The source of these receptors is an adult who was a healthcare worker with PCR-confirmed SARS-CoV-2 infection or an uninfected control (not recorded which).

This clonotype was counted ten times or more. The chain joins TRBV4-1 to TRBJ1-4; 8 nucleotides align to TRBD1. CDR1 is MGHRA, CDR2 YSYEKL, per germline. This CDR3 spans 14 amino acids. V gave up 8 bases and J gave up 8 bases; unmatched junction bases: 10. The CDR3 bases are TGCGCCAGCGCGCATGGACAGGGAGAAGAAAAACTGTTTTTT. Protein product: CASAHGQGEEKLFF.

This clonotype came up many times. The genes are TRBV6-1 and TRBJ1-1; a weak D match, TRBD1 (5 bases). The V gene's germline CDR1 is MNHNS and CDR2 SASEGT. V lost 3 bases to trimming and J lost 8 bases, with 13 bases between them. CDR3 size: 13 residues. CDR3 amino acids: CASSDAGYGEAFF. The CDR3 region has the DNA TGTGCCAGCAGTGACGCAGGGTACGGAGAAGCTTTCTTT.

CDR3 region: CASSPPFPQVGAFF. CDR3 DNA sequence: TGTGCCAGCTCACCACCGTTCCCGCAGGTCGGAGCTTTCTTT. The genes are TRBV18 and TRBJ1-1; D not certain. V lost 0 bases, J lost 10 bases, and 15 bases lay in between. Germline V lookup: CDR1 KGHSH, CDR2 LQKENI. There are 14 residues in the CDR3.

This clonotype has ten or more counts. In nucleotides, the CDR3 is TGTGCCAGCAGCCAAGGACTCCCCCCGGAGACCCAGTACTTC. It translates to CASSQGLPPETQYF. This chain uses TRBV3-1 with TRBJ2-5; D gene uncertain. Germline CDR1 and CDR2: LGHDT and YNNKEL (reference sequence). Trimming took off 1 base at V and 5 bases at J, with 11 bases between the two ends. The CDR3 is 14 residues long.

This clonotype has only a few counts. The CDR3 sequence is CASLDRADYGYTF. In DNA, the CDR3 is TGTGCCAGTTTGGACAGGGCGGATTATGGCTACACCTTC. The J gene is TRBJ1-2, the V gene TRBV19; 8 nucleotides align to TRBD1. Germline V lookup: CDR1 LNHDA, CDR2 SQIVND (reference sequence). Germline trimming cut 8 bases from V and 5 bases from J; bases unmatched to any gene: 7. The CDR3 length is 13 residues.